A selection of T cell receptor beta chains follows, all from one sample in a study of CD8 T cells in ankylosing spondylitis. TCRdb used MiXCR to reprocess the 5' RACE reads, holding one entry per CDR3 protein. Of around 890,000 distinct CDR3 sequences listed, around 11% are singletons. Specimen: blood, either unsorted or a sorted T cell fraction (not recorded which). The receptors come from a male donor with ankylosing spondylitis. Each CDR3 is given with its conserved first and last residue. D genes are given only for firm matches. Size tells how often a clone was seen (once, few, many) or the class of an expanded clone, and some rows leave it out.

j_call clone_size v_call d_call cdr3_nt cdr3_aa
TRBJ2-1 - TRBV4-1 TRBD1 TGCGCCAGCAGCCAAGACCGACAGGGGGACAATGAGCAGTTCTTC CASSQDRQGDNEQFF
TRBJ2-7 - TRBV10-3 TRBD1 TGTGCCATCAGCAAAGGACAGGGAAGCCACGAGCAGTACTTC CAISKGQGSHEQYF
TRBJ2-7 few TRBV10-3 TRBD2 TGTGCCATCAGTGAGTCGAGACTAGCGGACTCCTACGAGCAGTACTTC CAISESRLADSYEQYF
TRBJ2-4 - TRBV28 - TGTGCCAGCGGTCCCAACGGGCTCGTGAACATTCAGTACTTC CASGPNGLVNIQYF
TRBJ2-2 few TRBV5-1 - TGCGCCAGCGTCTTGAATGTGGCATCGAACACCGGGGAGCTGTTTTTT CASVLNVASNTGELFF
TRBJ2-2 - TRBV7-2 - TGTGCCAGCAGGCCCCGGACGGCCAACACCGGGGAGCTGTTTTTT CASRPRTANTGELFF
TRBJ1-4 many TRBV15 - TGTGCCACCAGCAGAGGGAGGGATAAGGATGAAAAACTGTTTTTT CATSRGRDKDEKLFF
TRBJ2-5 - TRBV7-2 - TGTGCCAGCAGCTTTCTCCGCCAGGGGCCTCTTTCCCAGTACTTC CASSFLRQGPLSQYF
TRBJ1-5 few TRBV5-1 - TGCGCCAGCAGCTTGGCCCCGGAGAGTCAGCCCCAGCATTTT CASSLAPESQPQHF
TRBJ2-2 - TRBV27 TRBD1 TGTGCCAGCAGTGCGTCAGGGGGCGCGGATCGGAACGGGGAGCTGTTTTTT CASSASGGADRNGELFF
TRBJ1-1 - TRBV20-1 - TGCAGTGCTGAAAACCGGGACATACCTGAAGCTTTCTTT CSAENRDIPEAFF
TRBJ1-1 few TRBV5-1 - TGCGCCAGCAGCGACGGGACAAGTCTTGGCACTGAAGCTTTCTTT CASSDGTSLGTEAFF
TRBJ2-7 once TRBV18 - TGTGCCAGCTCCGCCCAAGGGTCCGCCGCGCAGTACTTC CASSAQGSAAQYF
TRBJ1-6 few TRBV20-1 - TGCAGTGCTATGGCAGCTGGGTCCTATAATTCACCCCTCCACTTT CSAMAAGSYNSPLHF
TRBJ2-1 few TRBV7-2 - TGTGCCAGCAGCTTAGCGATAGTCCCGAGCTCCTACAATGAGCAGTTCTTC CASSLAIVPSSYNEQFF
TRBJ2-1 few TRBV20-1 - TGCAGTGCTTCGTGGACAGTCTCCTACAATGAGCAGTTCTTC CSASWTVSYNEQFF
TRBJ2-3 few TRBV6-1 TRBD2 TGTGCCAGCAGTGTTCAGCGGGGCAGCACAGATACGCAGTATTTT CASSVQRGSTDTQYF
TRBJ1-2 - TRBV2 - TGTGCCAGCAGGGACTGGATATATGGCTACACCTTC CASRDWIYGYTF
TRBJ2-7 many TRBV5-1 TRBD1 TGCGCCAGCAGCCCCATCGTATCGGACAGGGCCGAGCAGTACTTC CASSPIVSDRAEQYF
TRBJ2-2 - TRBV5-1 - TGCGCCAGCAGCTTACAGGGTCACACCGGGGAGCTGTTTTTT CASSLQGHTGELFF
TRBJ1-6 - TRBV12-3/TRBV12-4 - TGTGCCAGCACCCGCTCGGGGGGAGATATGCATTCACCCCTCCACTTT CASTRSGGDMHSPLHF
TRBJ2-7 few TRBV20-1 - TGCAGTGCTAGAGATCTCGGGAACAGGGTCTACGAGCAGTACTTC CSARDLGNRVYEQYF
TRBJ1-6 - TRBV20-1 TRBD1 TGCAGTGCTGATTTACAGGGGAATAATTCACCCCTCCACTTT CSADLQGNNSPLHF
TRBJ1-1 many TRBV28 - TGTGCCGCAGCGGTATTGGACGGAACTACTGAAGCTTTCTTT CAAAVLDGTTEAFF
TRBJ2-1 - TRBV28 - TGTGCCAGCAGTAAATCACCCCGACAGTTGTACAATGAGCAGTTCTTC CASSKSPRQLYNEQFF
TRBJ1-1 - TRBV4-3 - TGCGCCAGCAGCCACACCGGGACGAAGAACACTGAAGCTTTCTTT CASSHTGTKNTEAFF
TRBJ1-4 few TRBV11-2 TRBD1 TGTGCCAGCAGCCCCCTCCGAGCGGGGAAGGGGGCGATTGAGGAACTGTTTTTT CASSPLRAGKGAIEELFF
TRBJ2-3 few TRBV3-1 - TGTGCCAGCAGGCGGAAGTCAGATACGCAGTATTTT CASRRKSDTQYF
TRBJ1-5 - TRBV20-1 TRBD1 TGCTCCCAGGGGGCGGGCAATCAGCCCCAGCATTTT CSQGAGNQPQHF
TRBJ1-4 few TRBV20-1 - TGCAGTGCTAGAGATAGTGGGGGAGGTGAAAAACTGTTTTTT CSARDSGGGEKLFF
TRBJ1-1 - TRBV12-3/TRBV12-4 - TGTGCCAGCAGTTTTAAGGGGGAGACTGAAGCTTTCTTT CASSFKGETEAFF
TRBJ2-1 many TRBV20-1 - TGCAGTGCCACCGAAGGCGGGGAAAGGAATGAGCAGTTCTTC CSATEGGERNEQFF
TRBJ2-3 few TRBV4-3 - TGCGCCAGCAGCCAACGAGTCACAGATACGCAGTATTTT CASSQRVTDTQYF
TRBJ2-7 - TRBV9 TRBD1 TGTGCCAGCGGGGGACAGGGGGCCTACGAGCAGTACTTC CASGGQGAYEQYF
TRBJ2-1 few TRBV10-3 TRBD1 TGTGCCATCAGTGATTACAGGGGGCGGGGTGAGCAGTTCTTC CAISDYRGRGEQFF
TRBJ2-1 few TRBV7-2 - TGTGCCAGCAGCCATAGACTAGACTCCTACAATGAGCAGTTCTTC CASSHRLDSYNEQFF
TRBJ1-5 many TRBV7-2 - TGTGCCAGCAGCTTAGGGTACACTCAGCCCCAGCATTTT CASSLGYTQPQHF